These T cell receptor beta chains were read from a single sample in a study of CD8+ T cells in alopecia areata. Generated by immunoSEQ multiplex PCR, the TCRdb table keeps only in-frame clones and is missing some. The sample carries about 120,000 clones, about 61% recorded once. Sample: CD4+ T cells sorted from blood. The receptors were gathered from a human donor in good health. Each CDR3 is given with its conserved first and last residue. D genes are given only for firm matches. Clone size is stated in some rows and not others, as once, few, many or a class when expanded.

clone_size	v_call	d_call	j_call	cdr3_aa	cdr3_nt
.	TRBV2	.	TRBJ1-4	CASSERNEKLFF	TGTGCCAGCAGTGAACGGAATGAAAAACTGTTTTTT
.	TRBV5-1	.	TRBJ1-1	CASSLGVMNTEAFF	TGCGCCAGCAGCTTGGGAGTCATGAACACTGAAGCTTTCTTT
.	TRBV27	.	TRBJ2-6	CASRTGGSGANVLTF	TGTGCCAGCAGGACCGGTGGCTCTGGGGCCAACGTCCTGACTTTC
few	TRBV19	.	TRBJ1-5	CASSISQSGNQPQHF	TGTGCCAGTAGTATAAGCCAATCAGGCAATCAGCCCCAGCATTTT
.	TRBV5-1	.	TRBJ1-5	CASSLEDSSNQPQHF	TGCGCCAGCAGCTTGGAGGACAGTAGCAATCAGCCCCAGCATTTT
.	TRBV7-9	.	TRBJ2-5	CASSLTAGETQYF	TGTGCCAGCAGCCTAACCGCTGGAGAGACCCAGTACTTC
.	TRBV6-5	TRBD2	TRBJ2-1	CASSLVAGGQGEQFF	TGTGCCAGCAGTCTGGTGGCGGGGGGGCAGGGTGAGCAGTTCTTC
.	TRBV10-3	.	TRBJ1-2	CAISVNPGSGYTF	TGTGCCATCAGTGTAAATCCGGGCAGTGGCTACACCTTC
.	TRBV7-9	.	TRBJ2-5	CASSPLGSGGETQYF	TGTGCCAGCAGCCCCCTAGGGTCGGGGGGCGAGACCCAGTACTTC
.	TRBV30	.	TRBJ1-2	CAWSRGRGHYGYTF	TGTGCCTGGAGTCGGGGCAGAGGACACTATGGCTACACCTTC
.	TRBV6-1	TRBD1	TRBJ1-1	CASRGTGGNTEAFF	TGTGCCAGCAGGGGGACAGGGGGAAATACTGAAGCTTTCTTT
.	TRBV25-1	.	TRBJ1-5	CASSDTRSNQPQHF	TGTGCCAGCAGTGACACACGCAGCAATCAGCCCCAGCATTTT